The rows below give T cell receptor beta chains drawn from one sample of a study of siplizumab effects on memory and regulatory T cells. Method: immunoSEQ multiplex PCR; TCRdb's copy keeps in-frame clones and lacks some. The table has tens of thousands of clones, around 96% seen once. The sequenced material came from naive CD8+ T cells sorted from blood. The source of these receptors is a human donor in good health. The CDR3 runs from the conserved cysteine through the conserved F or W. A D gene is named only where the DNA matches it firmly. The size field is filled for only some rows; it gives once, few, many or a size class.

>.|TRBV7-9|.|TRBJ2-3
TGTGCCAGCAGCTTAGATATAGGGTTTACAGATACGCAGTATTTT
CASSLDIGFTDTQYF
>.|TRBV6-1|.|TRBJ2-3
TGTGCCAGCAGTGCCCTTGACTTACACACAGATACGCAGTATTTT
CASSALDLHTDTQYF
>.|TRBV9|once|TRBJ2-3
TGTGCCAGCAGCGTAGGGGGGCGGGGTAGCACAGATACGCAGTATTTT
CASSVGGRGSTDTQYF
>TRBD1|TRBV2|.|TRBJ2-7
TGTGCCAGCAGTGAAATACAGGGGGTCTCCTACGAGCAGTACTTC
CASSEIQGVSYEQYF
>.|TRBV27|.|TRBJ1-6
TGTGCCAGCACCCGGGGATCCTATAATTCACCCCTCCACTTT
CASTRGSYNSPLHF
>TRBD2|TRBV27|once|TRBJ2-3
TGTGCCAGCAGTTCGAGCGGGACCCTCACAGATACGCAGTATTTT
CASSSSGTLTDTQYF
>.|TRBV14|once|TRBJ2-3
TGTGCCAGCAGAACGGGGGCCGGAGATACGCAGTATTTT
CASRTGAGDTQYF
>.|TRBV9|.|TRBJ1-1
TGTGCCAGCAGCGCTACGGGGCTCAACACTGAAGCTTTCTTT
CASSATGLNTEAFF
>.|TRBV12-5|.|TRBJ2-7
TGTGCTAGTGGGTCAGGTTACGAGCAGTACTTC
CASGSGYEQYF
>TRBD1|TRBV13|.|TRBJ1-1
TGTGCCAGCAGCTTAGGCCTAGGGACAGAGAACACTGAAGCTTTCTTT
CASSLGLGTENTEAFF
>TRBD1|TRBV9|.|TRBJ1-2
TGTGCCAGCAGCGGAACAGGGGGCAATGGCTACACCTTC
CASSGTGGNGYTF
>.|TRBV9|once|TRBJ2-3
TGTGCCAGCAGCACCACTAGCACAGATACGCAGTATTTT
CASSTTSTDTQYF
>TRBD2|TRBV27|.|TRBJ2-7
TGTGCCAGCAGTTTATCTAGCGGGGGATGGTACGAGCAGTACTTC
CASSLSSGGWYEQYF
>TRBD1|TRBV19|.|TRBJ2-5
TGTGCCAGTAGTGAGGGACAGACAGAGACCCAGTACTTC
CASSEGQTETQYF
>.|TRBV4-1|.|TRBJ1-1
TGCGCCAGCAGCCAAGATTTGGGGGTCACTGAAGCTTTCTTT
CASSQDLGVTEAFF
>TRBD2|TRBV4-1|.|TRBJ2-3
TGCGCCAGCAGCCAGGGACTAGCAACGCAGTATTTT
CASSQGLATQYF
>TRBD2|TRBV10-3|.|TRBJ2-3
TGTGCCATCAGCCCCGAGCGGGGCTTAGATACGCAGTATTTT
CAISPERGLDTQYF
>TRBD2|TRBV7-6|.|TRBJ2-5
TGTGCCAGCGGGGCTAGCGGGGGCCCCGAGACCCAGTACTTC
CASGASGGPETQYF
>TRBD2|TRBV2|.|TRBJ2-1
TGTGCCACCAGGGAGGGATACACCAATGAGCAGTTCTTC
CATREGYTNEQFF
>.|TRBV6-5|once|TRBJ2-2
TGTGCCAGCAGGGCCGGGAGTAACACCGGGGAGCTGTTTTTT
CASRAGSNTGELFF
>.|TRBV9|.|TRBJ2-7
TGTGCCAGCAGCCCAGGGTGGAACTCCTACGAGCAGTACTTC
CASSPGWNSYEQYF
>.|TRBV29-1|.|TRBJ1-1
TGCAGCGTTGACCCGACAGCCATGAACACTGAAGCTTTCTTT
CSVDPTAMNTEAFF
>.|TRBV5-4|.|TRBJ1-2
TGTGCCAGCAGCTTGGGGGAGGACAGCAACTATGGCTACACCTTC
CASSLGEDSNYGYTF
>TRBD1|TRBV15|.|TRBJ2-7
TGTGCCACCAGCTTTGCCGGGACAGGGTCCTACGAGCAGTACTTC
CATSFAGTGSYEQYF
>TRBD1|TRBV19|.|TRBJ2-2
TGTGCCAGTAGTATAGGAGACAGGGGAACCGGGGAGCTGTTTTTT
CASSIGDRGTGELFF
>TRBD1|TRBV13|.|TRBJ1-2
TGTGCCAGCAGCTTAAGGACAGGGGGATATGGCTACACCTTC
CASSLRTGGYGYTF
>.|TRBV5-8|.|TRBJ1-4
TGTGCCAGCAGCGTGGGAGAAACTAATGAAAAACTGTTTTTT
CASSVGETNEKLFF
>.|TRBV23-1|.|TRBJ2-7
TGCGCCAGCAGTCGACTGGGGGAATTGAGCTCCTACGAGCAGTACTTC
CASSRLGELSSYEQYF
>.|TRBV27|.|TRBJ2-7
TGTGCCAGCAGTTTCGGGGGTGGCCCAGACGAGCAGTACTTC
CASSFGGGPDEQYF
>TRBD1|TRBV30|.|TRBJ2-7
TGTGCCTGGATGACAGGGTTGAACTCCTACGAGCAGTACTTC
CAWMTGLNSYEQYF
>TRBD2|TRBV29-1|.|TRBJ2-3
TGCAGCGTTACCGAACTAGCGGGGGGCCAGCCAGATACGCAGTATTTT
CSVTELAGGQPDTQYF
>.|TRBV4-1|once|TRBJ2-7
TGCGCCAGCAGCCAGGGACGGAGCCCAAGCGAGCAGTACTTC
CASSQGRSPSEQYF
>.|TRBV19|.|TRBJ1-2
TGTGCCAGTATTGCAGGGAACTTATATGGCTACACCTTC
CASIAGNLYGYTF
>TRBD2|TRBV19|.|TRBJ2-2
TGTGCCAGTAGTATAGAGGGTCTAGCGGGGAAGAACACCGGGGAGCTGTTTTTT
CASSIEGLAGKNTGELFF
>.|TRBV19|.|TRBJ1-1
TGTGCCAGTAGGAGCCGGCTGGGAGGGGGGGCGGCTGAAGCTTTCTTT
CASRSRLGGGAAEAFF
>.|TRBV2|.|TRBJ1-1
TGTGCCAGCAGAGATAGTGATTACACTGAAGCTTTCTTT
CASRDSDYTEAFF
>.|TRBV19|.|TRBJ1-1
TGTGCCAGTCAATCTTACGAGGGGGTTACTGAAGCTTTCTTT
CASQSYEGVTEAFF
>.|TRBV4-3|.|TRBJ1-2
TGCGCCAGCAGCCAAGACGACACCCGGGTTAGCTATGGCTACACCTTC
CASSQDDTRVSYGYTF
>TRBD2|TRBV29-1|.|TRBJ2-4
TGCGTCGGAATGGGGGGGGACAAAAACATTCAGTACTTC
CVGMGGDKNIQYF
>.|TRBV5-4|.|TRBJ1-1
TGTGCCAGCAGCTTGGAAGTGTCGATGAACACTGAAGCTTTCTTT
CASSLEVSMNTEAFF
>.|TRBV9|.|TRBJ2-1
TGTGCCAGCAGCGCCGCGGGCGCCGGGGGCAATGAGCAGTTCTTC
CASSAAGAGGNEQFF
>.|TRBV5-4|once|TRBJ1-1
TGTGCCAGCAGCGCCGGCATAACAGAGAACACTGAAGCTTTCTTT
CASSAGITENTEAFF
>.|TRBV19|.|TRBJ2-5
TGTGCCAGTAAGCAGGGAGGAGAGACCCAGTACTTC
CASKQGGETQYF
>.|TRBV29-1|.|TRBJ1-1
TGCAGCGTTGAAGATTGGTCCGGGGTGAACACTGAAGCTTTCTTT
CSVEDWSGVNTEAFF
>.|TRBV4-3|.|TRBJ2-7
TGCGCCAGCAGCCCGCGGGCAGGCTTCTGGGAGCAGTACTTC
CASSPRAGFWEQYF
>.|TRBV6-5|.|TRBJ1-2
TGTGCCAGCAGGGACGGGACCTCGTATGGCTACACCTTC
CASRDGTSYGYTF
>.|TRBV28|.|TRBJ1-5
TGTGCCAGCAGGCCTCTACGGCCGGACAGTAATAGCAATCAGCCCCAGCATTTT
CASRPLRPDSNSNQPQHF
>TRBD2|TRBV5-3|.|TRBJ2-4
TGTGCCAGAAGCGCCAGACTAGCGGGGGGGCACCGCAAAAACATTCAGTACTTC
CARSARLAGGHRKNIQYF
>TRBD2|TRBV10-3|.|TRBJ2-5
TGTGCCATCAGTGAACCCGGGACTAGCTCGCAGACCCAGTACTTC
CAISEPGTSSQTQYF
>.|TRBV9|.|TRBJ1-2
TGTGCCAGCAGCGGAGACAGCTATGGCTACACCTTC
CASSGDSYGYTF